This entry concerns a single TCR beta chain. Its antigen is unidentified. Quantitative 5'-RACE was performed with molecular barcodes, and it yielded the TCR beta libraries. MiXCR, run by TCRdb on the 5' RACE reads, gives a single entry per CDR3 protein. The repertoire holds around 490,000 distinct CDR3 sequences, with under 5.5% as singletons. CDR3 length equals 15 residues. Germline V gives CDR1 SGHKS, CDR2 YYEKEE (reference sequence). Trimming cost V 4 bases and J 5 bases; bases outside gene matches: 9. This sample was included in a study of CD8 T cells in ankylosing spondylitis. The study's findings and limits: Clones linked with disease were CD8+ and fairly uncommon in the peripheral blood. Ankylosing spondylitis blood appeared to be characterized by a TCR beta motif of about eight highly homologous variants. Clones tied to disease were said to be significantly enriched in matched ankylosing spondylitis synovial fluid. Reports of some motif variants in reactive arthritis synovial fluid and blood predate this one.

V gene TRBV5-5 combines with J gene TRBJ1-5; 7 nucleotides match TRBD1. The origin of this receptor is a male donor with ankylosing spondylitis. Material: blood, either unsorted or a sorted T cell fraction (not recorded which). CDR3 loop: CASSPRDRGHQPQHF. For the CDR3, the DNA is TGTGCCAGCAGCCCCCGGGACAGAGGTCATCAGCCCCAGCATTTT.